A single T cell receptor (beta chain) is shown here with its context. How the authors handled the data: How many nucleated cells were present was estimated from reference gene primer amplification. Sequenced by immunoSEQ multiplex PCR; TCRdb stores in-frame clones only, minus some. The V and J calls and the clone size are those of that table, but D and trimming were determined from the DNA. The table lists 87,000 or so clones, about 90% of them singletons, with 6.5% to 8.5% in the top ten. The Seattle site enrolled patients during active infection and followed them longitudinally. This record comes from a study of blood T cell repertoires in COVID-19. Study summary: T cells, B-cell-depleted T cells, or PBMCs provided the cDNA or gDNA that served as material.

This CDR3 has 13 residues. Trimming took 1 base from V and 3 from J, leaving 7 bases between them. The V gene is TRBV12-3 or TRBV12-4, the J gene TRBJ2-7; D may be TRBD2 (5 bases). The sequenced sample was peripheral blood. The receptor's source is a man aged 18 to 30 with COVID-19, enrolled during active disease. In nucleotides, the CDR3 is TGTGCCAGCAGTTTAGTGGCGGGCTACGAGCAGTACTTC. Its protein product is CASSLVAGYEQYF.